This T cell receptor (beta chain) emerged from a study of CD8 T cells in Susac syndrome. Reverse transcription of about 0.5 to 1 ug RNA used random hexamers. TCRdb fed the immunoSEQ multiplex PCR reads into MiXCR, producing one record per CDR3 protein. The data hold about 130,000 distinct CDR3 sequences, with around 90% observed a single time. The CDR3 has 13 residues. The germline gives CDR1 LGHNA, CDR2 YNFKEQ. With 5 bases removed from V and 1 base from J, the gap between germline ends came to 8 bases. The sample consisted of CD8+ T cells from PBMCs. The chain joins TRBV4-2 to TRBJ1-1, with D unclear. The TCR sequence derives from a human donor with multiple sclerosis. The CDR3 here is CASSYLGNTEAFF. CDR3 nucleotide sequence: TGTGCCAGCAGCTACTTAGGGAACACTGAAGCTTTCTTT.